This T cell receptor beta chain was sequenced in a study of CD8 T cells in Susac syndrome. Study findings and constraints: Acknowledgment was made by the study that its TCR sequencing and HLA analysis involved a relatively small number of individuals.

CD8+ and CD4+ T cells circulating in blood were sequenced for TCR beta. As to this clonotype: Its cognate antigen is unknown.

With random hexamers, reverse transcription was performed on roughly 0.5 to 1 ug of RNA. Each CDR3 protein gets one entry after TCRdb re-called the immunoSEQ multiplex PCR reads with MiXCR. The sample shows 130,000 or so distinct CDR3 sequences, 85% to 95% of them seen only once. The germline V gene has CDR1 KGHSY and CDR2 FQNENV. V lost 0 bases to trimming and J lost 2 bases, with 8 bases between them. The CDR3 is made up of 15 amino acids. This chain links TRBV16 with TRBJ1-5; D unclear. The sequencing input was CD4+ T cells from PBMCs. The source is a human donor with multiple sclerosis. The CDR3 region is CASSQSRVGNQPQHF. In nucleotides, the CDR3 is TGTGCCAGCAGCCAATCACGGGTAGGCAATCAGCCCCAGCATTTT.